Detailed here is one T cell receptor (beta chain). Only in-frame clones appear in the TCRdb table, and some are missing; sequencing was by immunoSEQ multiplex PCR. Of tens of thousands of clones listed, approximately 92% are singletons. The data derive from a study of T cell changes during pregnancy in multiple sclerosis. The CDR3 is made up of 16 amino acids. The trim removed 7 bases at V and 5 bases at J, leaving 15 bases unmatched. Germline CDR1 reads LNHDA; CDR2 reads SQIVND (reference sequence). The receptor comes from a female donor with multiple sclerosis, enrolled in a pregnancy study. Source: peripheral blood, taken before pregnancy. The chain employs TRBV19 and TRBJ1-2; TRBD1 agrees at 8 bases. The CDR3 sequence: CASTLGTGSRPYGYTF. CDR3 bases: TGTGCCAGTACCCTAGGGACAGGCTCTCGACCTTATGGCTACACCTTC.